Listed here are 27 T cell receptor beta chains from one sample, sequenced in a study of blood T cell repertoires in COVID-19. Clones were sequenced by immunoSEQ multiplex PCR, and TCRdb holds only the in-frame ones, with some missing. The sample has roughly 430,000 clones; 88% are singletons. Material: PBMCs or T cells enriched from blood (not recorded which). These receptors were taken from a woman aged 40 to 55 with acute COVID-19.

This chain's CDR3 is CASSVGERLNYGYTF. The CDR3 bases are TGTGCCAGCAGCGTAGGAGAACGTCTCAACTATGGCTACACCTTC. The J gene is TRBJ1-2, the V gene TRBV9; D not resolved. This CDR3 comprises 15 residues. Germline assignment: CDR1 SGDLS and CDR2 YYNGEE. Trimming cost V 0 bases and J 2 bases, with 11 bases left between them.

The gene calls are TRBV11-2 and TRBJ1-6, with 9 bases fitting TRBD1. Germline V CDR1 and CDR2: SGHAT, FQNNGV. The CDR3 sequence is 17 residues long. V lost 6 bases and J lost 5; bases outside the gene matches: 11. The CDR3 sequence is CASRTLLRQGDNSPLHF. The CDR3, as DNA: TGTGCCAGCAGGACCTTACTCCGACAGGGGGATAATTCACCCCTCCACTTT.

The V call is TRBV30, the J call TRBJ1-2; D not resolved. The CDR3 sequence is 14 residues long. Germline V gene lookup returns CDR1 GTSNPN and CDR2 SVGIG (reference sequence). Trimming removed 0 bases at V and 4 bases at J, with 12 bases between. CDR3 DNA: TGTGCCTGGAGTGTAGCTAAGAACAGCTATGGCTACACCTTC. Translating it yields CAWSVAKNSYGYTF.

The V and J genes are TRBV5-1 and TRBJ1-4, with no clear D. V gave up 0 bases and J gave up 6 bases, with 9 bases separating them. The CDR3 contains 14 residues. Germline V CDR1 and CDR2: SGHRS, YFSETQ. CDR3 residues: CASSLGQSYEKLFF. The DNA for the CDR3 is TGCGCCAGCAGCTTGGGGCAATCGTATGAAAAACTGTTTTTT.

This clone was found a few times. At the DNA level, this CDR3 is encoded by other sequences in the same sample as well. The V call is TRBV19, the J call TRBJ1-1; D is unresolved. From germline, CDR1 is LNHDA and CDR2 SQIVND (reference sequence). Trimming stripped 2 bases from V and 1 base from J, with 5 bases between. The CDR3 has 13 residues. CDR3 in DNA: TGTGCCAGTAGTATATCAGGGAACACTGAAGCTTTCTTT. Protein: CASSISGNTEAFF.

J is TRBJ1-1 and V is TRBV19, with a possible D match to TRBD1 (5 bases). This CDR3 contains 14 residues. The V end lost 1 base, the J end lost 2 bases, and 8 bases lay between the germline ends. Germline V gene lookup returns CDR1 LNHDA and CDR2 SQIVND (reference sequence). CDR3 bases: TGTGCCAGTAGTATAGGACAGTACAACACTGAAGCTTTCTTT. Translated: CASSIGQYNTEAFF.

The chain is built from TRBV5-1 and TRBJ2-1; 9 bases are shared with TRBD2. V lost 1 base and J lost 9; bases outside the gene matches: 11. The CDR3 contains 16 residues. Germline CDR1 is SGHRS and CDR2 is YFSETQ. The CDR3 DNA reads TGCGCCAGCAGCTTGCAGAGTAGGAGCGGGGGGTCTGAGCAGTTCTTC. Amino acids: CASSLQSRSGGSEQFF.

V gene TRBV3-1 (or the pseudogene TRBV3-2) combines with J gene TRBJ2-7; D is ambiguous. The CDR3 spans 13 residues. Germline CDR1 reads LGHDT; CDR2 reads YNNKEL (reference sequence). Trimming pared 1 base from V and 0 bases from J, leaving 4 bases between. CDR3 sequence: CASSQVASYEQYF. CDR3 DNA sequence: TGTGCCAGCAGCCAAGTGGCCTCCTACGAGCAGTACTTC.

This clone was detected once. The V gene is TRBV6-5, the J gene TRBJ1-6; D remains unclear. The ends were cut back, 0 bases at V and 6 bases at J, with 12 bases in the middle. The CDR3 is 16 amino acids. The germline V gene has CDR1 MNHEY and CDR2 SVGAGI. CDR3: CASSYSRASRNSPLHF. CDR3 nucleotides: TGTGCCAGCAGTTACTCGAGGGCTAGCCGTAATTCACCCCTCCACTTT.

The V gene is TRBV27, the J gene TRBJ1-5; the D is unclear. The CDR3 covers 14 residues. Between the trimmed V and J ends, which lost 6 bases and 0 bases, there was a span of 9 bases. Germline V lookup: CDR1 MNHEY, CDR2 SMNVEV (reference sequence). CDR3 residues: CASSPRGSNQPQHF. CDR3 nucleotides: TGTGCCAGCAGCCCCCGGGGTAGCAATCAGCCCCAGCATTTT.

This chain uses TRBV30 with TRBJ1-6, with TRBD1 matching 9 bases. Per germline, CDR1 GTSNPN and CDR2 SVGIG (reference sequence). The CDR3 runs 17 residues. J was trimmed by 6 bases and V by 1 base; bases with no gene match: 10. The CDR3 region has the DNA TGTGCCTGGAGTGGCGGGGTGTTGGGACAGGGTAATTCACCCCTCCACTTT. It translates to CAWSGGVLGQGNSPLHF.

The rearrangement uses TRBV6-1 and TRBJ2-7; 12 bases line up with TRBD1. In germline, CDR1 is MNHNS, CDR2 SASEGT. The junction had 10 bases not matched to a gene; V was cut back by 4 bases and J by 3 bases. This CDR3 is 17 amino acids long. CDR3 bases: TGTGCCAGCAGTGTTCCCCGGGACAGGGGGCCTCACTACGAGCAGTACTTC. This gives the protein CASSVPRDRGPHYEQYF.

The DNA for the CDR3 is TGTGCCACCAGTGAGGATGGACAGGGGTCGTCGAACACTGAAGCTTTCTTT. This translates into CATSEDGQGSSNTEAFF. The chain is built from TRBV24-1 and TRBJ1-1; 9 bases are shared with TRBD1. CDR1 is KGHDR, CDR2 SFDVKD, per germline. The CDR3 is made up of 17 amino acids. With 4 bases clipped from V and 1 base from J, the junction kept 9 bases outside the gene matches.

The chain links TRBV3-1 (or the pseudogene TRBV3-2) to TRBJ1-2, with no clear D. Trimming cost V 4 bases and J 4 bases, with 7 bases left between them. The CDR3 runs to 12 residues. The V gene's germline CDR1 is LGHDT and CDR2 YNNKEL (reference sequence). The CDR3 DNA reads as TGTGCCAGCAGCCTAGCGACCTATGGCTACACCTTC. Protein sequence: CASSLATYGYTF.

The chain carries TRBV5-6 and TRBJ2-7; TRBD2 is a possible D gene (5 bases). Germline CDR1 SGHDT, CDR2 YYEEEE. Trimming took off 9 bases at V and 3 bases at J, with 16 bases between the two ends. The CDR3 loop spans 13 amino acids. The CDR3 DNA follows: TGTGCCACCGCCAGCGGACTTTACTACGAGCAGTACTTC. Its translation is CATASGLYYEQYF.

The CDR3 region has the DNA TGTGCCAGCAGCCAAGATTTCAGTCTCACTGAAGCTTTCTTT. It translates to CASSQDFSLTEAFF. This chain links TRBV14 with TRBJ1-1, with D unresolved. Per the germline V gene, CDR1 is SGHDN and CDR2 is FVKESK. The CDR3 spans 14 residues. V lost 0 bases to trimming and J lost 4 bases, with 9 bases between them.

The DNA of the CDR3 is TGCGCCAGCAGCTTGGCAGGGGGCGGTGAAGCTTTCTTT. Residues: CASSLAGGGEAFF. This chain links TRBV5-1 with TRBJ1-1; 8 bases line up with TRBD1. The V segment lost 0 bases and the J segment 7 bases; nucleotides outside the gene matches: 2. This CDR3 has 13 amino acids. CDR1 and CDR2 (germline): SGHRS, YFSETQ.

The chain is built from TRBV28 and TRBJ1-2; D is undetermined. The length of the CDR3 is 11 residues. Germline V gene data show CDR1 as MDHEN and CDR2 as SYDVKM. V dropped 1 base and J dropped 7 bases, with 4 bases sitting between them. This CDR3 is CASSLSGGYTF. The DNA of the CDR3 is TGTGCCAGCAGTTTATCCGGTGGCTACACCTTC.

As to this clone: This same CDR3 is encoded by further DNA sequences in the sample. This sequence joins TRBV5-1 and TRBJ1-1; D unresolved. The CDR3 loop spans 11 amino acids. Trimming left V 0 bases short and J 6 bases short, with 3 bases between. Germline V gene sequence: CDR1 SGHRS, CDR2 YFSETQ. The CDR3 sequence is CASSLGAEAFF. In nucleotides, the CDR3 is TGCGCCAGCAGCTTGGGCGCTGAAGCTTTCTTT.

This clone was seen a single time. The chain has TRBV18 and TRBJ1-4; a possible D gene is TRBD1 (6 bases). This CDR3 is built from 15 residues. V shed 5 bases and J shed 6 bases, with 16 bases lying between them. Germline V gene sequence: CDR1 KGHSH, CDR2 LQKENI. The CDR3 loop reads CASSTVHRVDEKLFF. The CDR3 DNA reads TGTGCCAGCTCAACCGTCCACAGGGTCGATGAAAAACTGTTTTTT.

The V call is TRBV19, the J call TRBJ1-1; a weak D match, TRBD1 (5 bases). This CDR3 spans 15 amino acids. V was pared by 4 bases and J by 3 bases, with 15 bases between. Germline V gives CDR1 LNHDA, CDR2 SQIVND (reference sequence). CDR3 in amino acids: CASSTSSGWDTEAFF. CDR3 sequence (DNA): TGTGCCAGTAGTACCTCCTCAGGGTGGGACACTGAAGCTTTCTTT.

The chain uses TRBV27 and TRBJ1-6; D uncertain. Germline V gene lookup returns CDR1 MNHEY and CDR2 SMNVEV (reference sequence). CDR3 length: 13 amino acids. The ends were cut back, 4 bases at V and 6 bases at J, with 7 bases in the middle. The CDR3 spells CASSSTLNSPLHF. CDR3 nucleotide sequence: TGTGCCAGCAGTTCTACCCTTAATTCACCCCTCCACTTT.

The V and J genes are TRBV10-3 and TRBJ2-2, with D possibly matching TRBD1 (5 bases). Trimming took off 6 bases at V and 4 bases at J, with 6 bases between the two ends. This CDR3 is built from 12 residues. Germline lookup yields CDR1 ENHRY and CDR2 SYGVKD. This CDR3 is CAIRQATGELFF. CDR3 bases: TGTGCCATCAGACAGGCCACCGGGGAGCTGTTTTTT.

The CDR3 region has the DNA TGCGCCAGCAGGGCCGGCGGGTTAAACACTGAAGCTTTCTTT. Its protein is CASRAGGLNTEAFF. This chain joins TRBV4-1 and TRBJ1-1; D gene ambiguous. This CDR3 contains 14 residues. Germline V gives CDR1 MGHRA, CDR2 YSYEKL. V was clipped by 6 bases and J by 2 bases, with 13 bases between them.

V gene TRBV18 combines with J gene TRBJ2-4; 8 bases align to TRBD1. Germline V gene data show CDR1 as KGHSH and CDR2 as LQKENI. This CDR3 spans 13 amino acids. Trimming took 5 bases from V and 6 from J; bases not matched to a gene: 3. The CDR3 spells CASSYTGGNIQYF. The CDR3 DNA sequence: TGTGCCAGCTCATATACAGGGGGAAACATTCAGTACTTC.

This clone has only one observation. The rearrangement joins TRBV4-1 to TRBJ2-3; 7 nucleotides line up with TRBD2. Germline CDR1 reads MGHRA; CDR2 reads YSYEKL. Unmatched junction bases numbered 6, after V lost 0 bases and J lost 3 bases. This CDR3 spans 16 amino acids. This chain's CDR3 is CASSQDGTGGTDTQYF. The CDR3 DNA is TGCGCCAGCAGCCAAGACGGGACGGGGGGAACAGATACGCAGTATTTT.

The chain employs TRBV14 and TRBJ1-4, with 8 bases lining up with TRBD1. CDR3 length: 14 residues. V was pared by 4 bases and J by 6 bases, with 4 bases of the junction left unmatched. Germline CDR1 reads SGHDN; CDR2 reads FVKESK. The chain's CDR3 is CASSPTGVHEKLFF. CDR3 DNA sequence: TGTGCCAGCAGCCCGACAGGGGTTCATGAAAAACTGTTTTTT.